Here is one T cell receptor beta chain with its context. The V and J ends lost 7 bases and 0 bases respectively, with 7 bases between them. CDR3 length equals 14 residues. Germline CDR1 LNHDA, CDR2 SQIVND (reference sequence). These data originate in a study of blood T cell repertoires in COVID-19. Looking at the study overall: COVID-19 samples collected from the United States, Italy and Spain covered acute and convalescent phases.

The assay was immunoSEQ multiplex PCR, and TCRdb's table has in-frame clones only and misses some. The sample holds approximately 130,000 clones, about four fifths seen once. The sequencing sample was made of peripheral blood. The receptor's source is a woman in her fifties or sixties with active or convalescent COVID-19. This chain links TRBV19 with TRBJ2-6; D remains unclear. CDR3 protein: CASNHNSGANVLTF. CDR3 in DNA: TGTGCCAGTAACCACAACTCTGGGGCCAACGTCCTGACTTTC.